This T cell receptor (beta chain) was recovered during a study of technical replicates of blood from several donors. V lost 6 bases, J lost 1 base, and 10 bases lay in between. The CDR3 consists of 14 residues. Per the germline V gene, CDR1 is SGHDT and CDR2 is YYEEEE. Profiled with immunoSEQ multiplex PCR; TCRdb holds only in-frame clones, not every one. The repertoire consists of around 61,000 clones, with approximately 86% occurring once and the leading ten covering about 4.8%. There are many counts of this clone. The origin of this receptor is a human donor in good health. Some clones in this sample may be carry-over from other donors' samples. This chain links TRBV5-6 with TRBJ2-2; D unresolved. Specimen: PBMCs. CDR3 in amino acids: CASNLLRNTGELFF. The CDR3 coding sequence is TGTGCCAGCAACTTACTTCGGAACACCGGGGAGCTGTTTTTT.